This is a list of T cell receptor beta chains from one sample in a study of CD8 T cells in ankylosing spondylitis. TCRdb recomputed calls from the 5' RACE reads with MiXCR, one row per CDR3 protein. The sample has more than 150,000 distinct CDR3 sequences, roughly 12% seen once. The sample consisted of blood, either unsorted or a sorted T cell fraction (not recorded which). The receptors stem from a male donor with ankylosing spondylitis or in good health (not recorded which). The CDR3 runs from the conserved cysteine through the conserved F or W. D genes are given only for firm matches. Size values are once, few and many counts, or a class for expanded clones, and some rows have none.

D	V	size	J	CDR3	DNA
TRBD1	TRBV7-9	few	TRBJ2-3	CASSFARQGARDTQYF	TGTGCCAGCAGCTTCGCCAGACAGGGGGCAAGAGATACGCAGTATTTT
TRBD2	TRBV20-1	NA	TRBJ2-3	CSARGGVAGEGDTQYF	TGCAGTGCTAGAGGGGGGGTAGCGGGGGAAGGAGATACGCAGTATTTT
TRBD1	TRBV6-4	NA	TRBJ2-2	CASSDSTGTTGELFF	TGTGCCAGCAGTGACTCGACAGGGACCACCGGGGAGCTGTTTTTT
NA	TRBV14	NA	TRBJ2-3	CASSQRRIGTDTQYF	TGTGCCAGCAGCCAAAGGAGGATAGGTACAGATACGCAGTATTTT
NA	TRBV4-1	many	TRBJ2-7	CASSQVGRDSYEQYF	TGCGCCAGCAGCCAAGTAGGCAGGGACTCCTACGAGCAGTACTTC
NA	TRBV27	few	TRBJ2-2	CASSFLGGTGELFF	TGTGCCAGCAGTTTTTTGGGGGGCACCGGGGAGCTGTTTTTT
NA	TRBV20-1	NA	TRBJ2-3	CSAERDTQYF	TGCAGTGCGGAACGAGATACGCAGTATTTT
NA	TRBV27	many	TRBJ1-3	CASSPYNRPSGNTIYF	TGTGCCAGCAGTCCTTACAACCGCCCCTCTGGAAACACCATATATTTT
TRBD2	TRBV20-1	NA	TRBJ2-1	CSALGTSGGALNEQFF	TGCAGTGCCCTGGGGACTAGCGGGGGGGCCTTGAATGAGCAGTTCTTC
TRBD2	TRBV13	NA	TRBJ2-7	CASSTRLAGSSYEQYF	TGTGCCAGCAGCACCCGACTAGCGGGGAGCTCCTACGAGCAGTACTTC
NA	TRBV12-3/TRBV12-4	many	TRBJ1-1	CASSFSTEAFF	TGTGCCAGCAGTTTTTCCACTGAAGCTTTCTTT
NA	TRBV11-2	NA	TRBJ1-5	CASSLGDTSNQPQHF	TGTGCCAGCAGCTTAGGAGACACAAGCAATCAGCCCCAGCATTTT
NA	TRBV6-2/TRBV6-3	NA	TRBJ2-2	CASSYFSGDMSGELFF	TGTGCCAGCAGTTACTTTTCAGGGGATATGTCCGGGGAGCTGTTTTTT
NA	TRBV6-1	NA	TRBJ2-2	CAILEENTGELFF	TGTGCCATCCTTGAGGAGAACACCGGGGAGCTGTTTTTT
NA	TRBV10-2	few	TRBJ2-5	CASTDSSRAQYF	TGCGCCAGCACTGACTCCTCAAGGGCCCAGTACTTC
TRBD1	TRBV6-2/TRBV6-3	few	TRBJ2-1	CASSYSDRTGGMNEQFF	TGTGCCAGCAGTTACTCCGACCGGACAGGGGGCATGAATGAGCAGTTCTTC
NA	TRBV29-1	few	TRBJ2-7	CSVEDRGDYEQYF	TGCAGCGTTGAAGATCGAGGGGACTACGAGCAGTACTTC
NA	TRBV28	NA	TRBJ2-3	CASSSRRASDRTDTQYF	TGTGCCAGCAGTTCCCGAAGGGCAAGCGACCGCACAGATACGCAGTATTTT
TRBD2	TRBV20-1	many	TRBJ2-1	CSARGLAGYNEQFF	TGCAGTGCTAGAGGACTAGCGGGGTACAATGAGCAGTTCTTC
NA	TRBV19	NA	TRBJ2-1	CASSIAMKNEQFF	TGTGCCAGTAGTATCGCGATGAAGAATGAGCAGTTCTTC
NA	TRBV20-1	few	TRBJ2-7	CSARNPGSEQYF	TGCAGTGCTAGAAACCCTGGGAGCGAGCAGTACTTC
NA	TRBV5-5	few	TRBJ2-3	CASSLIADTQYF	TGTGCCAGCAGCTTGATTGCAGATACGCAGTATTTT
TRBD1	TRBV12-3/TRBV12-4	many	TRBJ2-7	CASSLVDRQGAEEQYF	TGTGCCAGCAGTTTAGTTGATCGTCAGGGGGCGGAAGAGCAGTACTTC
NA	TRBV9	few	TRBJ2-7	CASSSDRDRVQYF	TGTGCCAGCAGCTCCGACAGAGATCGGGTCCAGTACTTC
NA	TRBV2	NA	TRBJ2-1	CASSGQPNEQFF	TGTGCCAGCAGCGGACAGCCCAATGAGCAGTTCTTC
NA	TRBV15	NA	TRBJ2-7	CATSISREQYF	TGTGCCACCAGCATTAGTCGCGAGCAGTACTTC
NA	TRBV3-1	few	TRBJ2-2	CASSQDRGYTGELFF	TGTGCCAGCAGCCAAGACAGGGGATACACCGGGGAGCTGTTTTTT
NA	TRBV4-1	many	TRBJ2-2	CASSQVPTLGGGGLNTGELFF	TGCGCCAGCAGCCAAGTACCCACCCTAGGAGGGGGCGGACTGAACACCGGGGAGCTGTTTTTT
NA	TRBV6-1	many	TRBJ2-5	CASSADADQETQYF	TGTGCCAGCAGTGCAGACGCCGACCAAGAGACCCAGTACTTC
TRBD1	TRBV29-1	NA	TRBJ1-2	CSGRTGEANYGYTF	TGCAGCGGACGGACAGGGGAGGCTAACTATGGCTACACCTTC
NA	TRBV6-6	NA	TRBJ1-5	CASSAGTGPQHF	TGTGCCAGCTCTGCAGGGACGGGGCCCCAGCATTTT